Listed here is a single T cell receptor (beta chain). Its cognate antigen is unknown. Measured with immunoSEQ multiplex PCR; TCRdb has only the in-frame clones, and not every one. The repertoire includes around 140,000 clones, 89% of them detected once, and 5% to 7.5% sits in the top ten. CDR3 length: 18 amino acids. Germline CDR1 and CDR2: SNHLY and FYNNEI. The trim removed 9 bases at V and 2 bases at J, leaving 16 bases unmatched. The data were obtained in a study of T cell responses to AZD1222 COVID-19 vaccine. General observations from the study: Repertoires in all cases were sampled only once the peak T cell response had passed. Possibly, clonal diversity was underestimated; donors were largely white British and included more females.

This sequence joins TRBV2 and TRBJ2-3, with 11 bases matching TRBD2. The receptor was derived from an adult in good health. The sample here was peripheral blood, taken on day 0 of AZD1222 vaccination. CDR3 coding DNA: TGTGCCAGTTCGGGGTCTAGCGGGGGGTCCGAACTCACAGATACGCAGTATTTT. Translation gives CASSGSSGGSELTDTQYF.